Shown below are 15 T cell receptor beta chains from a single sample sequenced in a study of T-cell memory formation after mild COVID-19. TCRdb re-called the 5' RACE reads through MiXCR, storing one row per CDR3 protein. In the table there are 85,000 to 130,000 distinct CDR3 sequences, around 12% of which are singletons. The specimen sequenced was PBMCs or a T cell subset sorted from them (not recorded which). The source of these receptors is an adult woman who had mild COVID-19 (a few samples of this study predate the infection). Cell type and time point are not known.

The rearrangement joins TRBV14 to TRBJ1-5, with D unclear. Trimming shortened V by 4 bases and J by 4 bases, and 8 bases separated the two germline ends. CDR3 length: 13 amino acids. Germline CDR1 reads SGHDN; CDR2 reads FVKESK. The chain's CDR3 is CASSPTGNQPQHF. The CDR3 coding sequence is TGTGCCAGCAGCCCAACCGGTAATCAGCCCCAGCATTTT.

In its sample, this clonotype was seen a few times. This rearrangement joins TRBV2 to TRBJ2-3, with TRBD2 as a possible D gene (6 bases). The CDR3 loop spans 14 amino acids. Germline lookup yields CDR1 SNHLY and CDR2 FYNNEI. V shed 7 bases and J shed 1 base, with 12 bases lying between them. CDR3 sequence (DNA): TGTGCCAGCACCGGGGGACTTGGCACAGATACGCAGTATTTT. It specifies CASTGGLGTDTQYF.

The chain couples TRBV7-6 to TRBJ1-2; 7 bases map to TRBD1. CDR1 SGHVS and CDR2 FNYEAQ come from the germline V gene. This CDR3 has 17 residues. Trimming cost V 1 base and J 2 bases; bases outside gene matches: 10. CDR3 in amino acids: CASSLEGVGTVNYGYTF. The CDR3 DNA sequence: TGTGCCAGCAGCTTAGAGGGCGTTGGGACAGTCAACTATGGCTACACCTTC.

The chain carries TRBV4-1 and TRBJ2-7, with TRBD2 matching 9 bases. The trim removed 4 bases at V and 2 bases at J, leaving 9 bases unmatched. Germline V lookup: CDR1 MGHRA, CDR2 YSYEKL. The CDR3 is 16 amino acids. In DNA form, the CDR3 reads TGCGCCAGCAGCCTCATAGCGGGGGTGAACCCCTACGAGCAGTACTTC. Translation: CASSLIAGVNPYEQYF.

This rearrangement joins TRBV11-2 to TRBJ2-3; 8 bases are a match to TRBD2. The CDR3 consists of 15 residues. Trimming removed 5 bases from V and 6 bases from J; junction bases left unmatched: 10. The germline V gene has CDR1 SGHAT and CDR2 FQNNGV. CDR3 DNA sequence: TGTGCCAGCAGCCGGGGCGGGGGGCCGTACGATACGCAGTATTTT. Encoded protein: CASSRGGGPYDTQYF.

There are a few counts of this clonotype. The CDR3 region is CASSQVDRGDAFF. The CDR3 region has the DNA TGTGCCAGCAGCCAAGTTGACAGGGGTGACGCTTTCTTT. The J gene is TRBJ1-1, the V gene TRBV3-1; 8 bases are a match to TRBD1. Germline V gives CDR1 LGHDT, CDR2 YNNKEL (reference sequence). V was clipped by 1 base and J by 11 bases; unmatched bases: 6. This CDR3 spans 13 amino acids.

This clonotype was seen at least ten times. V and J are TRBV6-5 and TRBJ2-7; tentative D call: TRBD2 (5 bases). V was trimmed by 5 bases and J by 3 bases, leaving 8 bases between them. The CDR3 spans 12 residues. Germline assignment: CDR1 MNHEY and CDR2 SVGAGI. The CDR3 region is CASSPDFYEQYF. CDR3 in DNA: TGTGCCAGCAGTCCGGACTTCTACGAGCAGTACTTC.

This clonotype showed up many times. The chain employs TRBV20-1 and TRBJ2-1; TRBD2 agrees at 11 bases. CDR1 is DFQATT, CDR2 SNEGSKA, per germline (reference sequence). The CDR3 length is 17 residues. Trimming cost V 0 bases and J 5 bases; bases outside gene matches: 9. The chain's CDR3 is CSARDSLGLAGDNEQFF. CDR3 coding DNA: TGCAGTGCTAGAGATAGCCTCGGACTAGCGGGCGACAATGAGCAGTTCTTC.

This clonotype turned up a few times. J is TRBJ2-3 and V is TRBV6-2 or TRBV6-3; the D gene is possibly TRBD2 (5 bases). Germline V gene data show CDR1 as MNHEY and CDR2 as SVGEGT. V lost 1 base and J 5 bases, leaving 10 bases between the germline ends. The CDR3 runs 14 residues. CDR3 residues: CASSYFLALDTQYF. The DNA for the CDR3 is TGTGCCAGCAGTTACTTTCTAGCTTTAGATACGCAGTATTTT.

The chain links TRBV5-5 to TRBJ2-1, with D perhaps matching TRBD1 (5 bases). There are 15 residues in the CDR3. V gave up 5 bases and J gave up 1 base, with 13 bases separating them. Germline loops: CDR1 SGHKS, CDR2 YYEKEE (reference sequence). CDR3 sequence: CASSPRQISYNEQFF. As DNA, the CDR3 is TGTGCCAGCAGTCCCCGACAGATTTCCTACAATGAGCAGTTCTTC.

This clonotype has only a few counts. V gene TRBV6-5 combines with J gene TRBJ1-2, with 7 bases matching TRBD1. Trimming took 5 bases from V and 5 from J; bases not matched to a gene: 11. This CDR3 is 15 amino acids long. CDR1 is MNHEY and CDR2 is SVGAGI in the germline V gene. For the CDR3, the DNA is TGTGCCAGCAGTAGCGTCCGGGACAGACCTTATGGCTACACCTTC. Its protein is CASSSVRDRPYGYTF.

This clonotype has more than one count but fewer than ten. The V gene is TRBV5-8, the J gene TRBJ2-2; TRBD1 aligns across 7 bases. Germline V gene lookup returns CDR1 SGHTS and CDR2 YDEGEE. CDR3 length equals 15 residues. V lost 3 bases and J lost 4; bases outside the gene matches: 6. CDR3 DNA sequence: TGTGCCAGCAGCTCGACAGGGTGGGGCACCGGGGAGCTGTTTTTT. Translation gives CASSSTGWGTGELFF.

The chain carries TRBV5-1 and TRBJ2-1, with TRBD1 matching over 9 bases. This CDR3 is 16 amino acids long. CDR1 and CDR2 (germline): SGHRS, YFSETQ. Trimming took 3 bases from V and 9 from J; bases not matched to a gene: 13. The CDR3 nucleotides read TGCGCCAGCAGCTCAACCGGGACAGGGTTTTGGGGTGAGCAGTTCTTC. It translates to CASSSTGTGFWGEQFF. The full variable domain, its missing parts supplied by reference TRBV5-1 and TRBJ2-1, is KAGVTQTPRYLIKTRGQQVTLSCSPISGHRSVSWYQQTPGQGLQFLFEYFSETQRNKGNFPGRFSGRQFSNSRSEMNVSTLELGDSALYLCASSSTGTGFWGEQFFGPGTRLTVL.

This clonotype was counted at least ten times. V usage is TRBV7-6 and J usage is TRBJ1-1; 7 bases are a match to TRBD1. The germline V gene encodes CDR1 SGHVS and CDR2 FNYEAQ. Trimming removed 0 bases from V and 4 bases from J; junction bases left unmatched: 8. The CDR3 spans 16 residues. CDR3 sequence reads: CASSLAGRGLRTEAFF. The CDR3 region has the DNA TGTGCCAGCAGCTTAGCGGGCAGGGGGTTACGCACTGAAGCTTTCTTT.

This clonotype was counted many times. This sequence joins TRBV7-9 and TRBJ2-7; 7 bases are shared with TRBD1. Germline V gene data show CDR1 as SEHNR and CDR2 as FQNEAQ (reference sequence). The V gene end was trimmed by 3 bases and the J gene end by 2 bases; junction bases not matched to a gene: 1. This CDR3 is built from 13 residues. The DNA for the CDR3 is TGTGCCAGCAGCTTCGGACAGGCCTACGAGCAGTACTTC. Amino acids: CASSFGQAYEQYF.